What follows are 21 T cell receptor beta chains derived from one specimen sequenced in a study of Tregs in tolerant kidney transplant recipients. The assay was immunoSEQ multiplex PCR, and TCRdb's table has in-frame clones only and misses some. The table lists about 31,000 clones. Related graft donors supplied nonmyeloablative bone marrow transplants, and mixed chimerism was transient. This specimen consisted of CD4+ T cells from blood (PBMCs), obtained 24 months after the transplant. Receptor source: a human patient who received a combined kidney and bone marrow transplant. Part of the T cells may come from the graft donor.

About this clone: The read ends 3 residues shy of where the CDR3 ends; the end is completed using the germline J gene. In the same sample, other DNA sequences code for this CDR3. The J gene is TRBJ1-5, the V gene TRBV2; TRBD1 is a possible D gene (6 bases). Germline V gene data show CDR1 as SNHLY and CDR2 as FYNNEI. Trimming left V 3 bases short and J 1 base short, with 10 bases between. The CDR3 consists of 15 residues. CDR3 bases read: TGTGCCAGCAGTGACAGGGGTTTAAGCAATCAGCCC. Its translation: CASSDRGLSNQP. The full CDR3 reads CASSDRGLSNQPQHF.

The CDR3 bases that were read are TGTGCCAGCACCCCGTGGCAGGGTGGC. It yields the protein CASTPWQGG. The full CDR3 reads CASTPWQGGYTF. This chain connects TRBV2 to TRBJ1-2; possibly TRBD1 for D (5 bases). The read stops 3 residues short of the end of the CDR3; the missing end is completed from the germline J gene. V was cut by 7 bases and J by 7 bases, with 13 bases left in between. The CDR3 consists of 12 residues. CDR1 and CDR2 from the germline V gene are SNHLY and FYNNEI.

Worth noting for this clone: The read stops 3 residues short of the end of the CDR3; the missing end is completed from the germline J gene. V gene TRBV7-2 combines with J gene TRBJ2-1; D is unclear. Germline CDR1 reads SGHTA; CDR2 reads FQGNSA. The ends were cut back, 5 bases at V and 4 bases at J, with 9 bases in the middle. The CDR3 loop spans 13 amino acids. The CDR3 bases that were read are TGTGCCAGCAGCACACGACAATACAATGAG. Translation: CASSTRQYNE. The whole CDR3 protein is CASSTRQYNEQFF. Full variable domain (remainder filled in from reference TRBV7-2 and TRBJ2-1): GAGVSQSPSNKVTEKGKDVELRCDPISGHTALYWYRQSLGQGLEFLIYFQGNSAPDKSGLPSDRFSAERTGGSVSTLTIQRTQQEDSAVYLCASSTRQYNEQFFGPGTRLTVL.

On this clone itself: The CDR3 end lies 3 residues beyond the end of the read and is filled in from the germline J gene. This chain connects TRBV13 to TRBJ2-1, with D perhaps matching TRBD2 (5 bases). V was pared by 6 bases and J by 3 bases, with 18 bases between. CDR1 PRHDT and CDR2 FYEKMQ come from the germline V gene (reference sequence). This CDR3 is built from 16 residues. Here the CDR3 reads CASSIKRAYGYNEQFF. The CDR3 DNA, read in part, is TGTGCCAGCAGTATAAAGAGGGCATACGGCTACAATGAG.

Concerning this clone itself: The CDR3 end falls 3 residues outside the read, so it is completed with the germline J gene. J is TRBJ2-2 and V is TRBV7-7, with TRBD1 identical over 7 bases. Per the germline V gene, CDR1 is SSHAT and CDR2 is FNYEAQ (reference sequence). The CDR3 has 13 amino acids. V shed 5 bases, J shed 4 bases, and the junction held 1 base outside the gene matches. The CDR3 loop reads CASSRDSTGELFF. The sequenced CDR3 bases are TGTGCCAGCAGCCGGGACAGCACCGGGGAG.

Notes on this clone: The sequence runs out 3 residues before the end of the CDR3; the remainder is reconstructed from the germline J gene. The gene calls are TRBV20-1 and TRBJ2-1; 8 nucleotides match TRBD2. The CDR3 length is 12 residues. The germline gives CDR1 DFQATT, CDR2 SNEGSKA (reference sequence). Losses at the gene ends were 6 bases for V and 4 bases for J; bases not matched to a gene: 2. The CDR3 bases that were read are TGCAGTGCAGTAGCGGGGTACAATGAG. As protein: CSAVAGYNE. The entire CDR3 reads CSAVAGYNEQFF.

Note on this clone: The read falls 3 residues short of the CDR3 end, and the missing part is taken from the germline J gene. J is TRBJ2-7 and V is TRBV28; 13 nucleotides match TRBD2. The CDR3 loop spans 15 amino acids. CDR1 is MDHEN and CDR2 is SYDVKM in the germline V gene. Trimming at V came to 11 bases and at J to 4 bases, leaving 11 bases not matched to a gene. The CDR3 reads CALGGVTSGRYEQYF. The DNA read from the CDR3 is TGTGCCCTCGGGGGGGTGACTAGCGGGAGGTACGAG. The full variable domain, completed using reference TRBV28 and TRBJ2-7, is DVKVTQSSRYLVKRTGEKVFLECVQDMDHENMFWYRQDPGLGLRLIYFSYDVKMKEKGDIPEGYSVSREKKERFSLILESASTNQTSMYLCALGGVTSGRYEQYFGPGTRLTVT.

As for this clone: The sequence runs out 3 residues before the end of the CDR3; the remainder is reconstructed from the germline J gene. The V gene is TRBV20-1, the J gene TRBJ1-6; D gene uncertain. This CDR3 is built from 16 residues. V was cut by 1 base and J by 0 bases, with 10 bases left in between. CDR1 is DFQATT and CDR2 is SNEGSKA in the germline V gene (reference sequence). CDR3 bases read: TGCAGTGCTAGAGGTGGCTTAAGCTCCTATAATTCACCC. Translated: CSARGGLSSYNSP. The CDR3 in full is CSARGGLSSYNSPLHF.

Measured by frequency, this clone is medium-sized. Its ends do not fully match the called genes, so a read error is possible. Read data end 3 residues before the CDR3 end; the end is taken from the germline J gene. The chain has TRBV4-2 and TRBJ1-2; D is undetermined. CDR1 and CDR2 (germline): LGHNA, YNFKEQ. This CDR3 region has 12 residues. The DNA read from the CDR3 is TGCGCCAGCAGCCAGGACTTCTATGGC. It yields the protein CASSQDFYG. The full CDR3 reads CASSQDFYGYTF.

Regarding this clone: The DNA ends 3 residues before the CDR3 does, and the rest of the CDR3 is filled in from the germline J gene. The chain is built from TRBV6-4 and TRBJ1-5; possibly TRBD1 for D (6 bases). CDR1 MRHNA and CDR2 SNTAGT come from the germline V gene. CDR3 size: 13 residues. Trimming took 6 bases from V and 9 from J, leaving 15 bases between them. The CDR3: CASSADSGAPQHF. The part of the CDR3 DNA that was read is TGTGCCAGCAGCGCGGACAGTGGGGCGCCC.

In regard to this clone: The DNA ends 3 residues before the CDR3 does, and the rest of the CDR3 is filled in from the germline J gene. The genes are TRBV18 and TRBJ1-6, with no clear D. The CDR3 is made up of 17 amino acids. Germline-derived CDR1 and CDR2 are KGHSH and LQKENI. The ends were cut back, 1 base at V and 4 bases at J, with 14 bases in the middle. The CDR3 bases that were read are TGTGCCAGCTCACCACAGGCCACGGGGATATATAATTCACCC. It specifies CASSPQATGIYNSP. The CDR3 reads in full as CASSPQATGIYNSPLHF.

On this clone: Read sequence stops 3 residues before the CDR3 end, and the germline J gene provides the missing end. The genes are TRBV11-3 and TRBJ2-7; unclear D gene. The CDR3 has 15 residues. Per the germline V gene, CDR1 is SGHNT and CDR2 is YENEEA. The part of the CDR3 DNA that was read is TGTGCAAGTCGCCCAGACCAGCGCCCTTCCTACGAG. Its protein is CASRPDQRPSYE. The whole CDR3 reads CASRPDQRPSYEQYF.

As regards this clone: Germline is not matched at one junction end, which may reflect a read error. The DNA read from the CDR3 is TGTGCTAGCAGCCTGGAAGGGGCCGGGGAG. Translation: CASSLEGAGE. The full CDR3 protein reads CASSLEGAGELFF. The chain joins TRBV7-7 to TRBJ2-2, with a weak D call TRBD1 (5 bases). The read stops 3 residues short of the end of the CDR3; the missing end is completed from the germline J gene. The CDR3 is 13 amino acids. CDR1 is SSHAT, CDR2 FNYEAQ, per germline (reference sequence).

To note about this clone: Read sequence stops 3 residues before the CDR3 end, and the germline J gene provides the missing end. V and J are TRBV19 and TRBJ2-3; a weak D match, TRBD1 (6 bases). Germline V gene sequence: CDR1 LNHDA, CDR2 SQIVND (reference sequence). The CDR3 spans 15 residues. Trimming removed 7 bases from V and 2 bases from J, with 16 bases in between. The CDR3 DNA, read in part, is TGTGCCAGTAAGCGTAATCAGGGGACCACAGATACG. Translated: CASKRNQGTTDT. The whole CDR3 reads CASKRNQGTTDTQYF. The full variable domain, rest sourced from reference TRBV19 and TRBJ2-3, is DGGITQSPKYLFRKEGQNVTLSCEQNLNHDAMYWYRQDPGQGLRLIYYSQIVNDFQKGDIAEGYSVSREKKESFPLTVTSAQKNPTAFYLCASKRNQGTTDTQYFGPGTRLTVL.

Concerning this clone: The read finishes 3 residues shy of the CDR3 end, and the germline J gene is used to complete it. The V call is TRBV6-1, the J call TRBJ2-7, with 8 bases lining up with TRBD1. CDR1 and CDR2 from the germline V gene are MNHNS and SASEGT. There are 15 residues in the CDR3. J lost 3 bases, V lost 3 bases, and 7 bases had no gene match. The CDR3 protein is CASSDQTGAGYEQYF. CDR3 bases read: TGTGCCAGCAGTGACCAGACAGGGGCGGGCTACGAG.

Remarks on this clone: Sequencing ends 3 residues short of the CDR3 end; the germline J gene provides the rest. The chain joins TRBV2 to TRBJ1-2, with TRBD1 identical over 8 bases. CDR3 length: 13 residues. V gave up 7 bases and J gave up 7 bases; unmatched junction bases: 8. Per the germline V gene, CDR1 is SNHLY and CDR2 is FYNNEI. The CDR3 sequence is CASTADRVGGYTF. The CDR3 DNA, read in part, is TGTGCCAGCACTGCGGACAGGGTGGGTGGC.

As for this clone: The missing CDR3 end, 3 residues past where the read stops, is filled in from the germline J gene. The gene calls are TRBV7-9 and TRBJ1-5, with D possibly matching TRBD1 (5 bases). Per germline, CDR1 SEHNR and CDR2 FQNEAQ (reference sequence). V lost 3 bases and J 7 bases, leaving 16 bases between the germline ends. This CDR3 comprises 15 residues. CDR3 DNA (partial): TGTGCCAGCAGCTTGGCGGGGCAGGGAGGGCAGCCC. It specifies CASSLAGQGGQP. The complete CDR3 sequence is CASSLAGQGGQPQHF.

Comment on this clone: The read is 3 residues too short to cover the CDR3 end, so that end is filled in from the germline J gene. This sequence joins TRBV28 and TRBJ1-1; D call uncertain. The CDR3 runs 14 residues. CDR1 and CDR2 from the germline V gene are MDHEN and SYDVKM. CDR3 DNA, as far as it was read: TGTGCCAGCAGTTCTCCCACTATAATTAGGGAA. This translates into CASSSPTIIRE. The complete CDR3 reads CASSSPTIIREAFF.

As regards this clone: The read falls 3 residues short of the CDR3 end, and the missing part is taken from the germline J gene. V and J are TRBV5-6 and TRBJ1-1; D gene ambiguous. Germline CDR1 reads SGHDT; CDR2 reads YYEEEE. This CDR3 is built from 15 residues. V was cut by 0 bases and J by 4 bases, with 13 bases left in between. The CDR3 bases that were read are TGTGCCAGCAGCTTGGTCGGGGTTTCGAGCACTGAA. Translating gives CASSLVGVSSTE. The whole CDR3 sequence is CASSLVGVSSTEAFF.

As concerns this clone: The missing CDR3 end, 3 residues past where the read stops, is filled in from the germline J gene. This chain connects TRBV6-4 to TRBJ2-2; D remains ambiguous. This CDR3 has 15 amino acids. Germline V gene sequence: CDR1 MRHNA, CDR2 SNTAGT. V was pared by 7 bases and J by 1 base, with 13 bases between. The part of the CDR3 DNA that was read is TGTGCCAGCACCCTTAACAGAAAGAACACCGGGGAG. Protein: CASTLNRKNTGE. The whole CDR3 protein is CASTLNRKNTGELFF.

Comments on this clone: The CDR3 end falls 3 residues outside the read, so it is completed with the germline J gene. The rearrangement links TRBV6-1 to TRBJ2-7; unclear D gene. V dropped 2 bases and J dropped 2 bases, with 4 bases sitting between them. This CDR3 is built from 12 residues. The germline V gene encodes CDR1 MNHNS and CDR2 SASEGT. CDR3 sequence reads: CASSERAYEQYF. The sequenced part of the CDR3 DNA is TGTGCCAGCAGTGAAAGGGCCTACGAG.